This note documents a single T cell receptor beta chain sequence. The antigen remains undetermined. Measured with immunoSEQ multiplex PCR; TCRdb has only the in-frame clones, and not every one. The data show around 100,000 clones, over 90% seen once. This sample stems from a study of siplizumab effects on memory and regulatory T cells. Study-wide points: The Treg-derived share of mappable alloreactive CD4+ clones averaged approximately 71% with siplizumab and approximately 27% in controls. Siplizumab significantly brought down the alloreactive sequences that trace back to unstimulated CD4+ memory cells. In roughly 75-96% of proliferating CD4+ or CD8+ clones, a naive or memory phenotype could not be assigned.

Germline-derived CDR1 and CDR2 are ENHRY and SYGVKD. Germline trimming cut 8 bases from V and 1 base from J; bases unmatched to any gene: 11. The CDR3 is made up of 15 amino acids. This TCR derives from a human donor in good health. Sequencing used Tregs sorted from blood. The J gene is TRBJ2-7, the V gene TRBV10-3; 7 nucleotides line up with TRBD1. Here the CDR3 reads CAIASRQGFSYEQYF. CDR3 in DNA: TGTGCCATCGCCTCAAGACAGGGATTTTCCTACGAGCAGTACTTC.